This T cell receptor (beta chain) was captured in a study of memory CD8 T cells in hepatitis C reinfection. Looked up from germline, CDR1 is MNHEY and CDR2 is SMNVEV (reference sequence). The V gene end was trimmed by 4 bases and the J gene end by 5 bases; junction bases not matched to a gene: 5. The CDR3 has 15 amino acids. The data were produced by immunoSEQ multiplex PCR, yet TCRdb's version contains in-frame clones alone and is incomplete. The profile shows 35,000 to 50,000 clones, roughly 88% of them singletons. Time point meaning: peak reinfection, 3 to 8 weeks after reinfection detection. Sorted cells were sequenced directly ex vivo without any in vitro expansion. A couple of donors provided sorted CD3+ CD8+ CD45RO- naive CD8 T cells at all three reinfection time points.

Material for sequencing was naive CD8+ T cells sorted from blood. This sequence was found in a man in his late teens or twenties with hepatitis C virus infection. The gene calls are TRBV27 and TRBJ2-1, with TRBD1 matching over 10 bases. The DNA for the CDR3 is TGTGCCAGCAGTTCCCCGACAGGGGGCCACAATGAGCAGTTCTTC. Its translation: CASSSPTGGHNEQFF.